This T cell receptor (beta chain) is drawn from a study of early stage breast cancer tumors. At the level of the study: Samples were sequenced at 7.5 to 10-fold average coverage. Findings and caveats of the study: Blood repertoires resembled normal breast more than tumor.

Germline values: CDR1 MDHEN, CDR2 SYDVKM. V lost 6 bases, J lost 0 bases, and 6 bases stayed unmatched. This CDR3 spans 16 amino acids. Worth noting for this clone: Its antigen is still unknown.

This table comes from immunoSEQ multiplex PCR, and its TCRdb copy is limited to in-frame clones, with some not included. The sample has tens of thousands of clones; 83% are singletons. Specimen: blood. The gene calls are TRBV28 and TRBJ2-7; TRBD2 matches 12 bases. This TCR came from a person aged 50-59 years with breast cancer. The CDR3 region has the DNA TGTGCCAGCAGGCTAGCGGGGGGGGGTAGCTCCTACGAGCAGTACTTC. Its translation: CASRLAGGGSSYEQYF. Using reference TRBV28 and TRBJ2-7 for the parts outside the CDR3, the full variable domain is DVKVTQSSRYLVKRTGEKVFLECVQDMDHENMFWYRQDPGLGLRLIYFSYDVKMKEKGDIPEGYSVSREKKERFSLILESASTNQTSMYLCASRLAGGGSSYEQYFGPGTRLTVT.